A single sample gave rise to the 14 T cell receptor beta chains below, sequenced in a study of cytomegalovirus exposure and HLA in healthy donors. The PCR contained 60 Vbeta and 13 Jbeta primers. The table came from immunoSEQ multiplex PCR; TCRdb's copy has only in-frame clones and leaves some out. Of about 130,000 clones in the sample, around four fifths are singletons; the top ten hold 2.1%. Sequenced input: PBMCs. Receptors originate from a middle-aged woman in good health and CMV-seropositive.

The table lists this clone with a few counts. The chain employs TRBV5-4 and TRBJ2-2; 9 bases fit TRBD2. Germline values: CDR1 SGHNT, CDR2 YYREEE (reference sequence). J lost 4 bases, V lost 6 bases, and 13 bases had no gene match. The CDR3 has 17 residues. CDR3 nucleotide sequence: TGTGCCAGCACAAGGATGCGGGGGGGCAGTAGCACCGGGGAGCTGTTTTTT. As protein: CASTRMRGGSSTGELFF.

J is TRBJ2-5 and V is TRBV28; D not resolved. Germline V gene data show CDR1 as MDHEN and CDR2 as SYDVKM. V was cut by 7 bases and J by 4 bases, with 25 bases left in between. The CDR3 covers 17 residues. The CDR3 sequence is CASTSRDPTYRLETQYF. The CDR3 DNA is TGTGCCAGCACCTCAAGAGACCCAACATATAGACTAGAGACCCAGTACTTC.

The chain recombines TRBV29-1 with TRBJ1-1, with D possibly being TRBD1 (5 bases). The CDR3 runs to 13 residues. V was clipped by 4 bases and J by 0 bases, with 9 bases between them. Germline V gene sequence: CDR1 SQVTM, CDR2 ANQGSEA. CDR3: CSVVRVLNTEAFF. The DNA of the CDR3 is TGCAGCGTTGTCAGGGTATTGAACACTGAAGCTTTCTTT.

This chain connects TRBV6-5 to TRBJ1-2; D uncertain. V lost 0 bases and J 6 bases, leaving 11 bases between the germline ends. There are 14 residues in the CDR3. The germline V gene encodes CDR1 MNHEY and CDR2 SVGAGI. CDR3 DNA sequence: TGTGCCAGCAGTTACTCGATTCGAGGGAATGGCTACACCTTC. Its translation is CASSYSIRGNGYTF.

V usage is TRBV7-2 and J usage is TRBJ2-5, with a weak D call TRBD1 (8 bases). The V end was cut by 1 base, the J end by 5 bases, with 14 bases between. There are 15 residues in the CDR3. Germline V gene lookup returns CDR1 SGHTA and CDR2 FQGNSA. The CDR3 bases are TGTGCCAGCAGCTTAGGCGGACAGGGAGGGGAGACCCAGTACTTC. Protein sequence: CASSLGGQGGETQYF.

This chain uses TRBV7-2 with TRBJ2-3; 9 bases are shared with TRBD2. Germline CDR1 and CDR2: SGHTA and FQGNSA. The CDR3 contains 17 residues. V shed 1 base and J 2 bases; nucleotides not matched to a gene: 7. CDR3 amino acids: CASSLGVAGGTTDTQYF. In nucleotides, the CDR3 is TGTGCCAGCAGCTTAGGGGTCGCGGGAGGGACCACAGATACGCAGTATTTT.

V and J are TRBV9 and TRBJ1-2, with TRBD1 identical over 10 bases. Germline V gene lookup returns CDR1 SGDLS and CDR2 YYNGEE. J gave up 5 bases and V 3 bases, and 7 bases lay outside the gene matches. The CDR3 spans 15 residues. The CDR3 coding sequence is TGTGCCAGCAGCGCCGCCCCGGACAGGGGGTATGGCTACACCTTC. Encoded protein: CASSAAPDRGYGYTF.

The V call is TRBV11-3, the J call TRBJ2-1, with TRBD2 matching 7 bases. Germline V gene lookup returns CDR1 SGHNT and CDR2 YENEEA. This CDR3 contains 15 residues. Losses at the gene ends were 1 base for V and 7 bases for J; bases not matched to a gene: 7. The CDR3 DNA is TGTGCCAGCAGCTTAGTAGCGGGTTTCTCGAATGAGCAGTTCTTC. Residues: CASSLVAGFSNEQFF.

The chain has TRBV27 and TRBJ1-6; maybe TRBD1 (6 bases). The germline V gene has CDR1 MNHEY and CDR2 SMNVEV (reference sequence). V was trimmed by 4 bases and J by 7 bases, leaving 11 bases between them. The CDR3 is 14 amino acids. The CDR3 protein is CASSSRTANSPLHF. CDR3 sequence (DNA): TGTGCCAGCAGTTCACGGACAGCCAATTCACCCCTCCACTTT.

V usage is TRBV27 and J usage is TRBJ2-1; D perhaps matches TRBD1 (6 bases). There are 15 residues in the CDR3. The V and J ends lost 5 bases and 2 bases respectively, with 13 bases between them. The germline V gene encodes CDR1 MNHEY and CDR2 SMNVEV (reference sequence). The CDR3 nucleotides are TGTGCCAGCAGTCCACCCGGGACAACCTACAATGAGCAGTTCTTC. Translating it yields CASSPPGTTYNEQFF.

The chain uses TRBV27 and TRBJ2-7; 14 bases are a match to TRBD2. V was clipped by 6 bases and J by 6 bases; unmatched bases: 4. CDR1 and CDR2 from the germline V gene are MNHEY and SMNVEV (reference sequence). The CDR3 loop spans 14 amino acids. In DNA, the CDR3 is TGTGCCAGCAGAACCGGACTAGCGGGGGGCGAGCAGTACTTC. The encoded protein is CASRTGLAGGEQYF.

This clone has a single count. The chain is built from TRBV27 and TRBJ1-1; 8 bases align to TRBD1. The germline CDR1 and CDR2 sequences are MNHEY and SMNVEV (reference sequence). The CDR3 has 16 amino acids. V lost 5 bases and J lost 0; bases outside the gene matches: 8. The DNA for the CDR3 is TGTGCCAGCAGTCGTCCCGGGACAGGATTGAACACTGAAGCTTTCTTT. Encoded protein: CASSRPGTGLNTEAFF.

About this clone: This same CDR3 is encoded by further DNA sequences in the sample. This chain links TRBV11-3 with TRBJ2-5; D might be TRBD2 (6 bases). Trimming left V 1 base short and J 3 bases short, with 6 bases between. The CDR3 length is 13 residues. CDR1 SGHNT and CDR2 YENEEA come from the germline V gene. The CDR3 DNA reads as TGTGCCAGCAGCTTAGGGGGGGAAGAGACCCAGTACTTC. Protein sequence: CASSLGGEETQYF.

This chain links TRBV7-9 with TRBJ2-1, with TRBD2 identical over 8 bases. Per the germline V gene, CDR1 is SEHNR and CDR2 is FQNEAQ (reference sequence). There are 16 residues in the CDR3. V dropped 2 bases and J dropped 4; count of bases not matched to a gene: 7. Here the CDR3 DNA reads TGTGCCAGCAGCTTACCTGGGACTAGGTCGTACAATGAGCAGTTCTTC. Its protein product is CASSLPGTRSYNEQFF.